This T cell receptor (beta chain) was found in a study of blood T cell repertoires in COVID-19. Study at large: Some COVID-19 samples were acute and others convalescent; all came from the United States, Italy and Spain.

Authors' analysis steps: Estimates of nucleated cell counts were drawn from the amplification of reference gene primers. TCRdb's table, derived via immunoSEQ multiplex PCR, lists solely in-frame clones and lacks some. V, J and clone size derive from that table, while D and trimming were established from the DNA sequence. The sample yields about 14,000 clones, 87% seen once. This CDR3 comprises 15 residues. Trimming took 1 base from V and 2 from J, leaving 11 bases between them. The germline V gene has CDR1 LGHNA and CDR2 YSLEER. J is TRBJ1-1 and V is TRBV4-3; no firm D call. The sequenced material came from peripheral blood. The clonotype originates from a human donor with active COVID-19. The donor label of this sample is uncertain. The DNA for the CDR3 is TGCGCCAGCAGCCAAGCTGCCGTCCTAAACACTGAAGCTTTCTTT. Its translation: CASSQAAVLNTEAFF.